These T cell receptor beta chains were read from a single sample in a study of T cells after yellow fever vaccination. From the 5' RACE reads, TCRdb called clonotypes with MiXCR, one entry per CDR3 protein. Among 300,000 to 400,000 distinct CDR3 sequences listed, almost 4% were seen once. The sample here was PBMCs, taken 5 days after the yellow fever booster vaccination. The receptor set was obtained from a man between 18 and 29 years old who received the YFV17D yellow fever vaccine. The CDR3 runs from the conserved cysteine through the conserved F or W.

j_call v_call cdr3_aa
TRBJ2-3 TRBV20-1 CSATYGGGADTQYF
TRBJ2-5 TRBV18 CASSPVSGQRTQETQYF
TRBJ1-1 TRBV5-1 CASSITGGRETEAFF
TRBJ2-1 TRBV5-1 CASSSTLAGGLYEQFF
TRBJ2-6 TRBV7-9 CASSLAEEYSGANVLTF
TRBJ1-6 TRBV4-3 CASSQAVNSYNSPLHF
TRBJ2-7 TRBV2 CASSRDRETYEQYF
TRBJ2-2 TRBV25-1 CASSEWRELFF
TRBJ1-2 TRBV4-3 CASSQDFGSNYGYTF
TRBJ2-1 TRBV5-1 CASSSLGQDDNEQFF
TRBJ1-4 TRBV4-2 CASSQDQGRGEKLFF
TRBJ2-5 TRBV29-1 CSVYQGETQYF
TRBJ2-3 TRBV4-3 CASSQGMAGGIDTQYF
TRBJ2-3 TRBV12-3/TRBV12-4 CASTTQYREGDTQYF
TRBJ1-1 TRBV12-3/TRBV12-4 CASTRGPNTEAFF
TRBJ2-1 TRBV7-9 CASSPAGGFYNEQFF
TRBJ2-5 TRBV5-4 CASNPRGETQYF
TRBJ2-7 TRBV4-1 CASSQGRWVDGYYEQYF
TRBJ2-1 TRBV5-7 CASSLGERGPSYNEQFF
TRBJ2-1 TRBV3-1 CASSQTLGANEQFF
TRBJ1-2 TRBV4-3 CASSQGPGQGRVYGYTF
TRBJ2-3 TRBV15 CATSATGDRGTQYF
TRBJ2-5 TRBV5-1 CASTGGASGETQYF
TRBJ2-5 TRBV5-1 CASSWSSGGVQETQYF
TRBJ1-1 TRBV27 CASSLSGQVNTEAFF
TRBJ1-2 TRBV6-2/TRBV6-3 CASSRLTGGGYTF
TRBJ1-1 TRBV6-5 CASSYSSYTEAFF
TRBJ2-5 TRBV4-3 CASSQDRLVGDGDGGTQYF
TRBJ1-4 TRBV15 CATSRDGGTEKLFF
TRBJ1-3 TRBV28 CASSFLPLSGNTIYF
TRBJ1-2 TRBV7-9 CASSARGRGGGYTF
TRBJ2-2 TRBV7-2 CASSFAGTSVGTGELFF
TRBJ2-6 TRBV19 CASGATRSSGANVLTF
TRBJ2-2 TRBV5-1 CASSLDRVTGELFF
TRBJ2-3 TRBV7-2 CASSLVVGSTDTQYF
TRBJ2-2 TRBV5-1 CASSLTGPTGELFF
TRBJ2-3 TRBV7-9 CASSLAGLAGDTDTQYF
TRBJ2-1 TRBV6-6 CASSYSWDYNEQFF
TRBJ2-5 TRBV19 CASTGGTKETQYF
TRBJ2-3 TRBV7-9 CASSLGLAGGDTQYF
TRBJ2-7 TRBV2 CASRENEQYF